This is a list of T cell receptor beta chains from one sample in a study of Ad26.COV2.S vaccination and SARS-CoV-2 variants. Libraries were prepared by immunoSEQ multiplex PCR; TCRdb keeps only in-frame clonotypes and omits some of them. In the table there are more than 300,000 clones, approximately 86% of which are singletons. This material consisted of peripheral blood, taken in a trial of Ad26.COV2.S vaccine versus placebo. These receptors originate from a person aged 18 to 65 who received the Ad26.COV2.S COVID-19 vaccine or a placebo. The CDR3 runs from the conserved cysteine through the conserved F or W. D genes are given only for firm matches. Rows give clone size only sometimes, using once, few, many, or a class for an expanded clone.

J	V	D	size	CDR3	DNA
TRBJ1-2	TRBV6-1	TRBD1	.	CASSVGGDRVANYGYTF	TGTGCCAGCAGTGTGGGCGGGGACAGGGTAGCTAACTATGGCTACACCTTC
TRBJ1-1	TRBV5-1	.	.	CASSFQWGANTEAFF	TGCGCCAGCAGCTTTCAGTGGGGGGCGAACACTGAAGCTTTCTTT
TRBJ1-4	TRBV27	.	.	CASARRPFEKLFF	TGTGCCAGCGCAAGACGGCCTTTCGAAAAACTGTTTTTT
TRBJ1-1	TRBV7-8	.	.	CASSSAGLRNTEAFF	TGTGCCAGCAGCTCTGCAGGGTTACGAAACACTGAAGCTTTCTTT
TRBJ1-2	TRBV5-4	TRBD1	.	CASSLRQGTNYGYTF	TGTGCCAGCAGCTTGAGACAGGGGACTAACTATGGCTACACCTTC
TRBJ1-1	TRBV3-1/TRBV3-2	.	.	CASSQIQGNTEAFF	TGTGCCAGCAGTCAGATACAGGGGAACACTGAAGCTTTCTTT
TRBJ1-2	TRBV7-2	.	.	CASSLETGTNYGYTF	TGTGCCAGCAGCTTGGAGACAGGAACTAACTATGGCTACACCTTC
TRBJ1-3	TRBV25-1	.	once	CASSPLSSFLDTIYF	TGTGCCAGCAGCCCCCTTTCGAGCTTTTTGGACACCATATATTTT
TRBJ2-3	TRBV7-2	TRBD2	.	CASKRGGLPDTQYF	TGTGCCAGCAAGCGGGGGGGCCTCCCAGATACGCAGTATTTT
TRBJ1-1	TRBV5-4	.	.	CASSLEPWNTEAFF	TGTGCCAGCAGCTTGGAACCGTGGAACACTGAAGCTTTCTTT